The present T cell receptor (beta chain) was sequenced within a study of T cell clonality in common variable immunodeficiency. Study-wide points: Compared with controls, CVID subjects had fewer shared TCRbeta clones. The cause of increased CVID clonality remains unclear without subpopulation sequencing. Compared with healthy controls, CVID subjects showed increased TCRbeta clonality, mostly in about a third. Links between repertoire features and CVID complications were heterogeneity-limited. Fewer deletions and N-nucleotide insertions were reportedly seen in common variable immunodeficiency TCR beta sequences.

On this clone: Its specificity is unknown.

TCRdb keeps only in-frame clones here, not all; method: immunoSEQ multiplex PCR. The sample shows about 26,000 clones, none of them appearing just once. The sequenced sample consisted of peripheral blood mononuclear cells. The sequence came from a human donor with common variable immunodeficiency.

The DNA read from the CDR3 is TGTGCCAGCAGCCCCCTCGCCGGGACTAGCACAGATACG. Translating it yields CASSPLAGTSTDT. From start to end, the CDR3 is CASSPLAGTSTDTQYF. The V gene is TRBV7-3, the J gene TRBJ2-3; maybe TRBD2 (6 bases). The CDR3 goes on 3 residues after the read ends, and that part is filled in from the germline J gene. The V end lost 5 bases, the J end lost 0 bases, and 15 bases lay between the germline ends. This CDR3 spans 16 amino acids. CDR1 is SGHTA and CDR2 is FQGTGA in the germline V gene.